A single sample gave rise to the 9 T cell receptor beta chains below, sequenced in a study of cytomegalovirus exposure and HLA in healthy donors (dated by TCRdb to between 2016 and 2019). The library was made by the immunoSEQ multiplex PCR assay. For the multiplex PCR, a mixture combining 60 forward primers for TCR Vbeta segments and 13 reverse primers for TCR Jbeta segments was used. Sourced from immuneACCESS, this table was stored by TCRdb with only in-frame sequences that have V and J called. A share of the clones is absent; for the studies checked, an unresolved V gene accounts for under half, and the remainder has no known explanation. For this sample the table gives 160,000 or so clones, of which more than 60% were detected only once. The ten largest clones add up to roughly 2.5% of the sample. Sequencing was done on a sample of PBMCs. These receptors originate from a human donor in good health.

On this clone itself: At the DNA level, this CDR3 is encoded by other sequences in the same sample as well. V usage is TRBV27 and J usage is TRBJ2-7; possibly TRBD1 for D (5 bases). V lost 3 bases and J 2 bases, leaving 11 bases between the germline ends. This CDR3 contains 14 residues. The V gene's germline CDR1 is MNHEY and CDR2 SMNVEV (reference sequence). The CDR3 nucleotides are TGTGCCAGCAGTTTGGCGCAGGGAACCTACGAGCAGTACTTC. Translated, it gives CASSLAQGTYEQYF.

The chain is built from TRBV29-1 and TRBJ2-7, with 9 nucleotides matching TRBD1. CDR1 is SQVTM and CDR2 is ANQGSEA in the germline V gene. CDR3 size: 14 residues. Trimming cost V 7 bases and J 2 bases; bases outside gene matches: 9. Here the CDR3 DNA reads TGCAGCGCCAGAGGGACAGGGACAGCCTACGAGCAGTACTTC. It yields the protein CSARGTGTAYEQYF.

CDR3 protein: CSADRADTGELFF. The CDR3 DNA sequence: TGCAGCGCGGACAGGGCCGACACCGGGGAGCTGTTTTTT. This chain joins TRBV29-1 and TRBJ2-2, with 8 bases aligning to TRBD1. This CDR3 is 13 amino acids long. V lost 7 bases, J lost 3 bases, and 4 bases stayed unmatched. The germline V gene encodes CDR1 SQVTM and CDR2 ANQGSEA.

The rearrangement uses TRBV29-1 and TRBJ1-1; TRBD1 matches 10 bases. V lost 5 bases, J lost 6 bases, and 3 bases stayed unmatched. The CDR3 length is 12 residues. From germline, CDR1 is SQVTM and CDR2 ANQGSEA. As DNA, the CDR3 is TGCAGCGTTACCGGGACAGGGGCTGAAGCTTTCTTT. Its protein is CSVTGTGAEAFF.

This chain connects TRBV5-6 to TRBJ1-2; D uncertain. CDR1 is SGHDT, CDR2 YYEEEE, per germline. V lost 0 bases to trimming and J lost 2 bases, with 8 bases between them. This CDR3 spans 14 amino acids. Here the CDR3 DNA reads TGTGCCAGCAGCTTGGCTCGCAGAAACTATGGCTACACCTTC. Amino acid sequence: CASSLARRNYGYTF.

This clone appeared once. This chain connects TRBV7-6 to TRBJ2-7; D call uncertain. This CDR3 contains 13 residues. Per the germline V gene, CDR1 is SGHVS and CDR2 is FNYEAQ. V shed 3 bases and J shed 7 bases, with 13 bases lying between them. The chain's CDR3 is CASSLQDGGEQYF. As DNA, the CDR3 is TGTGCCAGCAGCTTGCAGGATGGTGGTGAGCAGTACTTC.

This clone was recorded only once. J is TRBJ1-3 and V is TRBV6-4; D uncertain. The CDR3 runs to 14 residues. Germline V gene data show CDR1 as MRHNA and CDR2 as SNTAGT. Between the trimmed V and J ends, which lost 6 bases and 0 bases, there was a span of 9 bases. The CDR3 DNA reads as TGTGCCAGCAGCGCCACCAGCTCTGGAAACACCATATATTTT. Translated: CASSATSSGNTIYF.

The J gene is TRBJ1-1, the V gene TRBV7-2, with 9 bases aligning to TRBD1. Germline lookup yields CDR1 SGHTA and CDR2 FQGNSA. The CDR3 is made up of 16 amino acids. J lost 0 bases, V lost 3 bases, and 5 bases had no gene match. CDR3 DNA: TGTGCCAGCAGCTTCGCCGGGACAGGGTTGAACACTGAAGCTTTCTTT. Amino acids: CASSFAGTGLNTEAFF.

V gene TRBV11-2 combines with J gene TRBJ1-3; TRBD1 matches at 7 bases. The CDR3 is made up of 14 amino acids. Trimming removed 5 bases from V and 9 bases from J; junction bases left unmatched: 10. Germline V gene lookup returns CDR1 SGHAT and CDR2 FQNNGV. The CDR3 region is CASSPRTGHGTIYF. DNA of the CDR3: TGTGCCAGCAGCCCGCGGACAGGCCATGGCACCATATATTTT.